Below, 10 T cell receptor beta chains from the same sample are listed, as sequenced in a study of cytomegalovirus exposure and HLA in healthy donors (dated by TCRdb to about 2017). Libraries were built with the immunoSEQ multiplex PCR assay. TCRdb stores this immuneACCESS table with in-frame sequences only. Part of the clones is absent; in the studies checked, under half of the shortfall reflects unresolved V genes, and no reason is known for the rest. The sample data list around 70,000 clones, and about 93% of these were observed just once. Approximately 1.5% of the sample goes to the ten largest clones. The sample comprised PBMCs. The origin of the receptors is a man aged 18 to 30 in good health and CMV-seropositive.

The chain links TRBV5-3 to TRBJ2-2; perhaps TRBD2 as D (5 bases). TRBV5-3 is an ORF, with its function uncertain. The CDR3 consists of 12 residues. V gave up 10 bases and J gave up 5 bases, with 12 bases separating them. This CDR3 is CACPRVTGELFF. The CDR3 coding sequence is TGTGCCTGCCCGAGGGTAACCGGGGAGCTGTTTTTT.

The CDR3 loop is CAISDGAGGGTDTQYF. The CDR3, as DNA: TGTGCCATCAGTGACGGTGCGGGAGGGGGCACAGATACGCAGTATTTT. This chain connects TRBV10-3 to TRBJ2-3, with 9 bases lining up with TRBD2. Germline-derived CDR1 and CDR2 are ENHRY and SYGVKD. Trimming cost V 3 bases and J 1 base; bases outside gene matches: 5. The length of the CDR3 is 16 residues.

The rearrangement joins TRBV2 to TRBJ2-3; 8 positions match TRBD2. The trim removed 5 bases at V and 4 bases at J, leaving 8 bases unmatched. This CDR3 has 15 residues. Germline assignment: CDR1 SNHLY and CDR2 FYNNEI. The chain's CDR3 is CASSTEREYPDTQYF. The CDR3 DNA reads TGTGCCAGCAGTACCGAGCGGGAGTATCCAGATACGCAGTATTTT.

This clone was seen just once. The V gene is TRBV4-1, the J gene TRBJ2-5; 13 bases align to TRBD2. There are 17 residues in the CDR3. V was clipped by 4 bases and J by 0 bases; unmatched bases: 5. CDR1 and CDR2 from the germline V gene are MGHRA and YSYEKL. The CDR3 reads CASSRGTSGTYQETQYF. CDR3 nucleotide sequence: TGCGCCAGCAGCCGCGGGACTAGCGGGACGTACCAAGAGACCCAGTACTTC.

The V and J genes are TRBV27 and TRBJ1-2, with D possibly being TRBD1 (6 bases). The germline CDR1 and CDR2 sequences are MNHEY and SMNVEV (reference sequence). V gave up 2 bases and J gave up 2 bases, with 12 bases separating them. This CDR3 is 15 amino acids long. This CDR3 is CASSLLGARNYGYTF. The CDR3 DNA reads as TGTGCCAGCAGTTTACTGGGGGCGCGGAACTATGGCTACACCTTC.

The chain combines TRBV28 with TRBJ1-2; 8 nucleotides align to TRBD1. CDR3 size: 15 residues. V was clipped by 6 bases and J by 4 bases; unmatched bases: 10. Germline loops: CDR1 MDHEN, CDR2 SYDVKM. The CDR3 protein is CASRERQGFGYGYTF. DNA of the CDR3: TGTGCCAGCAGGGAAAGACAGGGGTTCGGCTATGGCTACACCTTC.

The CDR3 is CASSQGGNEQFF. The CDR3 bases are TGTGCCAGCAGCCAGGGGGGCAATGAGCAGTTCTTC. This rearrangement joins TRBV13 to TRBJ2-1; a possible D gene is TRBD1 (7 bases). Germline assignment: CDR1 PRHDT and CDR2 FYEKMQ (reference sequence). The CDR3 contains 12 residues. V was cut by 5 bases and J by 6 bases, with 8 bases left in between.

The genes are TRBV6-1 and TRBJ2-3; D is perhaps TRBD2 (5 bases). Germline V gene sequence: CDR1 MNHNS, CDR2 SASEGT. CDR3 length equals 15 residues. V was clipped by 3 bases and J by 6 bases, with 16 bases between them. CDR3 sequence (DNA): TGTGCCAGCAGTGATGGGGAGCTTGAGGTTGATACGCAGTATTTT. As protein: CASSDGELEVDTQYF.

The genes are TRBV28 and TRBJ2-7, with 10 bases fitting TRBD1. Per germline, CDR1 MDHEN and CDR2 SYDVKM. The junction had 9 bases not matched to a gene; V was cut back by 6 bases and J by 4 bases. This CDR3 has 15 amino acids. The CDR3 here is CASRTDRGYSYEQYF. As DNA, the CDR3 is TGTGCCAGCAGGACGGACAGGGGGTACAGTTACGAGCAGTACTTC.

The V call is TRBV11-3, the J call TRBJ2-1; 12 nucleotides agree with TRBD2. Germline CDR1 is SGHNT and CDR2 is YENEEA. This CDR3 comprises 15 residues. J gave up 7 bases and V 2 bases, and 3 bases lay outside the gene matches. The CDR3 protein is CASSLLAGGINEQFF. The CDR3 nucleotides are TGTGCCAGCAGCTTACTAGCGGGAGGGATAAATGAGCAGTTCTTC.